This is a list of T cell receptor beta chains from one sample in a study of siplizumab effects on memory and regulatory T cells. The table came from immunoSEQ multiplex PCR; TCRdb's copy has only in-frame clones and leaves some out. This table holds thousands of clones, more than 60% found once. The sequencing sample was made of effector memory CD8+ T cells sorted from blood. The source is a human donor in good health. Both conserved end residues are part of each CDR3. The D gene is left open where the match is weak. Size is stated for part of the rows, as once, few or many counts, or as a class when the clone is expanded.

V,J,size,D,DNA,CDR3
TRBV7-2,TRBJ1-5,NA,NA,TGTGCCAGCAGCTGGGAAGGGAATCAGCCCCAGCATTTT,CASSWEGNQPQHF
TRBV7-9,TRBJ2-1,NA,NA,TGTGCCAGCAGCAACCTCCCATCCCCAGTTGTGTGGGAGCACAATGAGCAGTTCTTC,CASSNLPSPVVWEHNEQFF
TRBV7-9,TRBJ2-1,NA,NA,TGTGCCAGCAGCTTAATAGGGGGGAAGGCCTACAATGAGCAGTTCTTC,CASSLIGGKAYNEQFF
TRBV13,TRBJ2-7,few,NA,TGTGCCAGCAGCTTAAGGCTAGGAAACTACGAGCAGTACTTC,CASSLRLGNYEQYF
TRBV19,TRBJ2-1,NA,TRBD1,TGTGCCAGTAGTGACCGACAGGGGCCCTCAATATTTTACAATGAGCAGTTCTTC,CASSDRQGPSIFYNEQFF
TRBV6-1,TRBJ1-2,NA,NA,TGTGCCAGCAGTGAAGGGGCAGCCTCCTCCGGCTACACCTTC,CASSEGAASSGYTF
TRBV2,TRBJ1-1,NA,NA,TGTGCCAGCAGTTTGGGGGAAGCTTTCTTT,CASSLGEAFF
TRBV11-3,TRBJ2-2,NA,NA,TGTGCCAGCAGCCCCGGCACCGGGGAGCTGTTTTTT,CASSPGTGELFF
TRBV19,TRBJ1-1,few,NA,TGTGCCAGTAGTATAGACAGTCCGAACACTGAAGCTTTCTTT,CASSIDSPNTEAFF
TRBV27,TRBJ1-1,NA,NA,TGTGCCAGCAGCCAGGGTCAAGGCACTGAAGCTTTCTTT,CASSQGQGTEAFF
TRBV7-6,TRBJ2-3,NA,TRBD1,TGTGCCAGCAGCTCGGACGGGACAGGGGGGACAGATACGCAGTATTTT,CASSSDGTGGTDTQYF
TRBV4-2,TRBJ2-3,NA,NA,TGTGCCAGCAGCCAAGCTATCGAGGCTACAGATACGCAGTATTTT,CASSQAIEATDTQYF
TRBV27,TRBJ2-7,NA,NA,TGTGCCAGCAGTGGGGGGCCGTACTACGAGCAGTACTTC,CASSGGPYYEQYF
TRBV15,TRBJ2-2,NA,NA,TGTGCCACCAGCAGAGATGGAAACGGAGCGAACACCGGGGAGCTGTTTTTT,CATSRDGNGANTGELFF
TRBV11-1,TRBJ2-7,few,TRBD1,TGTGCCAGCAGCTCAAGGACAGGACTCTCCTACGAGCAGTACTTC,CASSSRTGLSYEQYF
TRBV6-4,TRBJ2-1,NA,TRBD1,TGTGCCAACAGTGAGGGACAGGGAGGAAATGAGCAGTTCTTC,CANSEGQGGNEQFF
TRBV5-1,TRBJ1-2,few,NA,TGCGCCAGCAACGTCTGGCCCGGAGGTTGGTATGGCTACACCTTC,CASNVWPGGWYGYTF
TRBV6-5,TRBJ1-2,NA,NA,TGTGCCAGCAGCCTAGGACAGACTTATGGCTACACCTTC,CASSLGQTYGYTF
TRBV7-2,TRBJ2-7,NA,NA,TGTGCCAGCAGCTCTCCGGGACCCTTTGTTTACGAGCAGTACTTC,CASSSPGPFVYEQYF
TRBV16,TRBJ1-6,NA,NA,TGTGCCAGCAGCCACCCTTACAGATGGGACGGATCTAATTCACCCCTCCACTTT,CASSHPYRWDGSNSPLHF
TRBV5-7,TRBJ1-2,NA,TRBD1,TGTGCCAGCAGCTACAGCGCCGGGACAGCTTATGGCTACACCTTC,CASSYSAGTAYGYTF
TRBV6-1,TRBJ2-2,NA,NA,TGTGCCAGCAGTTTCCGACAGACGAACACCGGGGAGCTGTTTTTT,CASSFRQTNTGELFF
TRBV7-9,TRBJ1-3,NA,NA,TGTGCCAGCAGCTTAGATACGGGGACTGGAAACACCATATATTTT,CASSLDTGTGNTIYF
TRBV9,TRBJ2-5,few,TRBD1,TGTGCCAGCAGCGTAGGAGGACAGGGCTTTGAGACCCAGTACTTC,CASSVGGQGFETQYF
TRBV6-4,TRBJ2-6,NA,TRBD1,TGTGCCAGCAGTGACGGACAGGGGGCGAGCGGGGCCAACGTCCTGACTTTC,CASSDGQGASGANVLTF
TRBV2,TRBJ2-7,once,TRBD1,TGTGCCAGCTTCTATCCCCGGGACAGGGGGTCCTACGAGCAGTACTTC,CASFYPRDRGSYEQYF
TRBV19,TRBJ2-7,once,NA,TGTGCCAGTAGCCACCCCACGGACGCCTCCGAGCAGTACTTC,CASSHPTDASEQYF
TRBV27,TRBJ2-7,NA,TRBD2,TGTGCCAGCAGTTATAGCGGGAAACCCGAGCAGTACTTC,CASSYSGKPEQYF
TRBV6-5,TRBJ1-2,NA,NA,TGTGCCAGCAGTTACTCGAGGGGTAACTATGGCTACACCTTC,CASSYSRGNYGYTF
TRBV25-1,TRBJ2-2,NA,TRBD2,TGTGCCTATTCCCGGGGGGTTGACACCGGGGAGCTGTTTTTT,CAYSRGVDTGELFF
TRBV19,TRBJ1-1,few,NA,TGTGCCAGTAGTACCCAGGGACCCACTGAAGCTTTCTTT,CASSTQGPTEAFF
TRBV5-1,TRBJ2-7,NA,NA,TGTGCCAGCAGCCCAGGGGGGGTTTACGAGCAGTACTTC,CASSPGGVYEQYF
TRBV4-1,TRBJ2-1,once,TRBD2,TGCGCCAGCAGCCAAGATGGGGGGACTAGCGGGGCTGAGCAGTTCTTC,CASSQDGGTSGAEQFF
TRBV7-9,TRBJ2-2,few,NA,TGTGCCAGCAGCCCACAAGGGTGGGGACACTACACCGGGGAGCTGTTTTTT,CASSPQGWGHYTGELFF
TRBV19,TRBJ2-4,NA,TRBD2,TGTGCCCGTAGTATTCTCGGGACGGGGGGGAACATTCAGTACTTC,CARSILGTGGNIQYF
TRBV15,TRBJ2-1,NA,NA,TGTGCCACCAGCGCTGACGGGAGCTCCTACAATGAGCAGTTCTTC,CATSADGSSYNEQFF
TRBV18,TRBJ2-5,NA,NA,TGTGCCAGCTCACCAGTTCCTGCGGGGGCGGCGTCAGAGACCCAGTACTTC,CASSPVPAGAASETQYF
TRBV6-1,TRBJ1-1,few,NA,TGTGCCAGCAGTGAATTAGGCTTATCTAACACTGAAGCTTTCTTT,CASSELGLSNTEAFF
TRBV5-6,TRBJ2-6,NA,NA,TGTGCCAGCAGCCTTCTCCCCCGTACGTCCAACGTCCTGACTTTC,CASSLLPRTSNVLTF
TRBV15,TRBJ2-6,many,TRBD1,TGTGCCACCAGCAGAGATGACAGGGCCTACTCTGGGGCCAACGTCCTGACTTTC,CATSRDDRAYSGANVLTF
TRBV6-6,TRBJ1-3,NA,NA,TGTGCCAGCAGTCTAAGGGTGGAGGGAAACACCATATATTTT,CASSLRVEGNTIYF
TRBV2,TRBJ2-2,NA,NA,TGTGCCAGCAGTGAAGTAGGGTGGGTCACCGGGGAGCTGTTTTTT,CASSEVGWVTGELFF
TRBV5-2,TRBJ2-7,once,NA,TGTGCCAGCACCAAGAAGCGGGAGTTATCCTACGAGCAGTACTTC,CASTKKRELSYEQYF
TRBV25-1,TRBJ2-2,once,NA,TGTGCCAGCAGTGAATGGGTTAGCGGGAACACCGGGGAGCTGTTTTTT,CASSEWVSGNTGELFF
TRBV7-9,TRBJ2-1,NA,NA,TGTGCCAGCGCGGCCTACAATGAGCAGTTCTTC,CASAAYNEQFF
TRBV5-4,TRBJ2-2,NA,TRBD1,TGTGCCAGCAGTCGGGACAGGGATGGTACCGGGGAGCTGTTTTTT,CASSRDRDGTGELFF
TRBV4-2,TRBJ1-2,NA,NA,TGTGCCAGCAGCCAAGACGCCGCGGGGGGGCGACGGGAAGGCTACACCTTC,CASSQDAAGGRREGYTF
TRBV4-2,TRBJ2-1,NA,NA,TGTGCCAGCAGCCAAGCCCGAGACGGGGCCAATGAGCAGTTCTTC,CASSQARDGANEQFF
TRBV27,TRBJ2-5,NA,TRBD2,TGTGCCAGCAGTTTATCTAGCGGGAAAGAGACCCAGTACTTC,CASSLSSGKETQYF
TRBV6-4,TRBJ2-3,few,TRBD2,TGTGCCAGCGGAGAGATGGCTAGCGGGGGGACAGATACGCAGTATTTT,CASGEMASGGTDTQYF
TRBV10-3,TRBJ2-3,NA,NA,TGTGCCATCAGCATGGGTAGCGGCACAGATACGCAGTATTTT,CAISMGSGTDTQYF
TRBV6-1,TRBJ2-7,once,NA,TGTGCCAGCAGTGAAATCGGGAACGAGCAGTACTTC,CASSEIGNEQYF
TRBV7-8,TRBJ2-1,many,NA,TGTGCCAGCAGCTTAGGGACAGCTTTCAATGAGCAGTTCTTC,CASSLGTAFNEQFF
TRBV4-1,TRBJ1-1,medium-sized,NA,TGCGCCAGCAGGGAAGCCGTTATGAACACTGAAGCTTTCTTT,CASREAVMNTEAFF
TRBV6-1,TRBJ2-3,NA,TRBD1,TGTGCCAGCAGTGAAGTGACAGGGGCTACAGATACGCAGTATTTT,CASSEVTGATDTQYF